The rows below give T cell receptor beta chains drawn from one sample of a study of resident and recirculating memory T cells in vitiligo. Profiled with immunoSEQ multiplex PCR; TCRdb holds only in-frame clones, not every one. Of 70,000 or so clones listed, approximately 89% are singletons. The sample taken for sequencing was blood. The receptors were sampled from a male donor with vitiligo. Each CDR3 is given with its conserved first and last residue. The order of the fields is V gene, D gene, J gene, clone size, CDR3 DNA, CDR3 protein. D genes are given only for firm matches. Size values are once, few and many counts, or a class for expanded clones, and some rows have none.

V gene: TRBV7-2; D gene: TRBD2; J gene: TRBJ2-2; clone size: NA; CDR3 DNA: TGTGCCAGCAGCGTCACTAGCGGGGGGCCAAGTACCGGGGAGCTGTTTTTT; CDR3 protein: CASSVTSGGPSTGELFF
V gene: TRBV28; D gene: NA; J gene: TRBJ1-4; clone size: NA; CDR3 DNA: TGTGCCAGCAGGCAACTTACAGGGTATGGTAATGAAAAACTGTTTTTT; CDR3 protein: CASRQLTGYGNEKLFF
V gene: TRBV7-9; D gene: TRBD1; J gene: TRBJ1-5; clone size: NA; CDR3 DNA: TGTGCCAGCAGCTTAGGGCCCGGGACAGGGGGTTATAGCAATCAGCCCCAGCATTTT; CDR3 protein: CASSLGPGTGGYSNQPQHF
V gene: TRBV5-1; D gene: NA; J gene: TRBJ1-2; clone size: NA; CDR3 DNA: TGCGCCAGCAGCTTGGCCCCACAGAGCTATGGCTACACCTTC; CDR3 protein: CASSLAPQSYGYTF
V gene: TRBV27; D gene: NA; J gene: TRBJ1-5; clone size: few; CDR3 DNA: TGTGCCAGCAGGGTGACAGGCGTCAATCAGCCCCAGCATTTT; CDR3 protein: CASRVTGVNQPQHF
V gene: TRBV2; D gene: TRBD1; J gene: TRBJ1-2; clone size: few; CDR3 DNA: TGTGCCAGCATAGTAGACAGGGACTATGGCTACACCTTC; CDR3 protein: CASIVDRDYGYTF
V gene: TRBV2; D gene: NA; J gene: TRBJ2-1; clone size: NA; CDR3 DNA: TGTGCCAGCAGTGAAATAGCCGCCCACCATGAGCAGTTCTTC; CDR3 protein: CASSEIAAHHEQFF
V gene: TRBV20-1; D gene: NA; J gene: TRBJ1-1; clone size: NA; CDR3 DNA: TGCAGTGGATCAGGGGTCACTGAAGCTTTCTTT; CDR3 protein: CSGSGVTEAFF
V gene: TRBV7-2; D gene: NA; J gene: TRBJ2-7; clone size: NA; CDR3 DNA: TGTGCCAGCAGCTATTTAGTTGTCAGGGGCTACGAGCAGTACTTC; CDR3 protein: CASSYLVVRGYEQYF
V gene: TRBV11-1; D gene: NA; J gene: TRBJ1-1; clone size: NA; CDR3 DNA: TGTGCCAGCAGCTTAACCGAGGGCACTGAAGCTTTCTTT; CDR3 protein: CASSLTEGTEAFF
V gene: TRBV7-2; D gene: NA; J gene: TRBJ2-5; clone size: NA; CDR3 DNA: TGTGCCAGCAGCTTAAGGGGGGGGCCGCGAGAGACCCAGTACTTC; CDR3 protein: CASSLRGGPRETQYF
V gene: TRBV29-1; D gene: NA; J gene: TRBJ2-5; clone size: NA; CDR3 DNA: TGCAGCGTAGTTCGACAGGGAGGAGAGACCCAGTACTTC; CDR3 protein: CSVVRQGGETQYF
V gene: TRBV15; D gene: NA; J gene: TRBJ1-4; clone size: NA; CDR3 DNA: TGTGCCACCAGCCCCAGGGGCTCTCGAGAAAAACTGTTTTTT; CDR3 protein: CATSPRGSREKLFF
V gene: TRBV4-2; D gene: NA; J gene: TRBJ2-3; clone size: NA; CDR3 DNA: TGTGCCAGCAGCCAAGTGGGCAATACGCAGTATTTT; CDR3 protein: CASSQVGNTQYF
V gene: TRBV4-3; D gene: TRBD1; J gene: TRBJ2-7; clone size: once; CDR3 DNA: TGCGCCAGCAGCCAAGCCCAGGGGGCCTACGAGCAGTACTTC; CDR3 protein: CASSQAQGAYEQYF
V gene: TRBV7-2; D gene: NA; J gene: TRBJ1-2; clone size: once; CDR3 DNA: TGTGCCAGCAGCCAGCTTGGGGGGGTTGAGGCTGGCTACACCTTC; CDR3 protein: CASSQLGGVEAGYTF
V gene: TRBV13; D gene: NA; J gene: TRBJ2-3; clone size: NA; CDR3 DNA: TGTGCCAGCAGCTTAGCGGCGGGGACCACAGATACGCAGTATTTT; CDR3 protein: CASSLAAGTTDTQYF
V gene: TRBV7-3; D gene: TRBD2; J gene: TRBJ2-1; clone size: NA; CDR3 DNA: TGTGCCAGCAGCCCCGATGCGGGGGGGCCCAATGAGCAGTTCTTC; CDR3 protein: CASSPDAGGPNEQFF
V gene: TRBV4-2; D gene: NA; J gene: TRBJ2-3; clone size: NA; CDR3 DNA: TGTGCCAGCAGCCAAGAGGTGGGGGGATACACAGATACGCAGTATTTT; CDR3 protein: CASSQEVGGYTDTQYF
V gene: TRBV19; D gene: TRBD2; J gene: TRBJ2-2; clone size: NA; CDR3 DNA: TGTGCCAGTAGTGAACGGGGGGAGACCGGGGAGCTGTTTTTT; CDR3 protein: CASSERGETGELFF
V gene: TRBV7-3; D gene: NA; J gene: TRBJ2-3; clone size: NA; CDR3 DNA: TGTGCCAGCAGCTTTGTAAGGTCAGGAACGCAGTATTTT; CDR3 protein: CASSFVRSGTQYF
V gene: TRBV7-2; D gene: TRBD1; J gene: TRBJ1-1; clone size: NA; CDR3 DNA: TGTGCCAGCAGCTTAATGGCCGGACAGGGCACTGAAGCTTTCTTT; CDR3 protein: CASSLMAGQGTEAFF
V gene: TRBV5-5; D gene: NA; J gene: TRBJ2-1; clone size: NA; CDR3 DNA: TGTGCCAGCAGCTTGGGAAGGGGGACGAATGAGCAGTTCTTC; CDR3 protein: CASSLGRGTNEQFF
V gene: TRBV27; D gene: NA; J gene: TRBJ1-4; clone size: NA; CDR3 DNA: TGTGCCAGCAGTTTATCTTTTCGGGGTAATGAAAAACTGTTTTTT; CDR3 protein: CASSLSFRGNEKLFF
V gene: TRBV6-1; D gene: TRBD1; J gene: TRBJ1-1; clone size: NA; CDR3 DNA: TGTGCCAGCAGACTTGACAGGGCTGAAGCTTTCTTT; CDR3 protein: CASRLDRAEAFF
V gene: TRBV28; D gene: TRBD1; J gene: TRBJ1-2; clone size: NA; CDR3 DNA: TGTGCCAGTTCCTCGGGACAGGGAGTAGATTATGGCTACACCTTC; CDR3 protein: CASSSGQGVDYGYTF
V gene: TRBV5-5; D gene: NA; J gene: TRBJ1-2; clone size: NA; CDR3 DNA: TGTGCCAGCAGCTTGGCAGGGGACGACTATGGCTACACCTTC; CDR3 protein: CASSLAGDDYGYTF